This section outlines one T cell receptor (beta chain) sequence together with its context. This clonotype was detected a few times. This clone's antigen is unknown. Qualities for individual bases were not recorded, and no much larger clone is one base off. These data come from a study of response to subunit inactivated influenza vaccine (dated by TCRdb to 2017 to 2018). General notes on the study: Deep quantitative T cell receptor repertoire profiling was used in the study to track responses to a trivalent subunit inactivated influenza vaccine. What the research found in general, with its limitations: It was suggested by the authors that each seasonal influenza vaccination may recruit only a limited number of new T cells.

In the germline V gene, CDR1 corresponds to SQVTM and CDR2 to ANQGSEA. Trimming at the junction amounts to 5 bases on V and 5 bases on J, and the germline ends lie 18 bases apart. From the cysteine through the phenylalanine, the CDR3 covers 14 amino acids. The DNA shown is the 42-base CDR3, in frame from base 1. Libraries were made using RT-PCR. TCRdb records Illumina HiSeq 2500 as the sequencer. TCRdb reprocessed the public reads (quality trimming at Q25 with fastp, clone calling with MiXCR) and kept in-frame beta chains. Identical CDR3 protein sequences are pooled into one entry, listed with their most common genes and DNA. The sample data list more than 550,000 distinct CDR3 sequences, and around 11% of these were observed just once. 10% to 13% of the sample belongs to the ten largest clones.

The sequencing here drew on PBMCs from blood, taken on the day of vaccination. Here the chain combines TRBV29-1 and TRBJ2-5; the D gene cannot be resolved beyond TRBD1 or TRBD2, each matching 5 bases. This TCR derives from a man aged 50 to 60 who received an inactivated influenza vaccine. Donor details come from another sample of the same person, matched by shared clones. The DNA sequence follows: TGCAGCGTTAATGAGGGCAGGGAAAGGGAGACCCAGTACTTC. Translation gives CSVNEGRERETQYF. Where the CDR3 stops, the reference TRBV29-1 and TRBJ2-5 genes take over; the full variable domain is SAVISQKPSRDICQRGTSLTIQCQVDSQVTMMFWYRQQPGQSLTLIATANQGSEATYESGFVIDKFPISRPNLTFSTLTVSNMSPEDSSIYLCSVNEGRERETQYFGPGTRLLVL.